These 28 T cell receptor beta chains originate from one sample sequenced in a study of T cells in Graves' hyperthyroidism and ophthalmopathy. There were TCR beta CDR3 regions amplified from RNA transcripts. With the HTBI primer set, the TCR CDR3 went through a first round of RT-PCR. From the multiplex PCR reads, TCRdb called clonotypes with MiXCR, one entry per CDR3 protein. The sample holds approximately 330,000 distinct CDR3 sequences, approximately 22% seen once. What was sequenced was blood. These receptors were obtained from a woman aged 45-65 years with Graves' hyperthyroidism.

The chain joins TRBV12-5 to TRBJ2-1, with 8 nucleotides matching TRBD2. Germline lookup yields CDR1 LGHNT and CDR2 FRNRAP. This CDR3 is built from 13 residues. V lost 5 bases to trimming and J lost 4 bases; unmatched junction nucleotides: 1. The CDR3 region is CASGSGGYNEQFF. The DNA of the CDR3 is TGTGCTAGTGGTAGCGGGGGATACAATGAGCAGTTCTTC.

This clonotype has a handful of counts. The rearrangement uses TRBV5-1 and TRBJ2-2; 10 bases match TRBD1. Germline V gene sequence: CDR1 SGHRS, CDR2 YFSETQ. The CDR3 covers 15 residues. V lost 3 bases, J lost 6 bases, and 5 bases stayed unmatched. CDR3 nucleotides: TGCGCCAGCAGCTATGACAGGGGGCTGGCCGGGGAGCTGTTTTTT. Translating gives CASSYDRGLAGELFF.

There are many counts of this clonotype. The chain recombines TRBV2 with TRBJ1-5; D perhaps matches TRBD1 (5 bases). This CDR3 is 14 amino acids long. Trimming pared 7 bases from V and 0 bases from J, leaving 10 bases between. Germline V lookup: CDR1 SNHLY, CDR2 FYNNEI. CDR3 amino acids: CASTQGSSNQPQHF. The CDR3 DNA reads as TGTGCCAGCACCCAGGGCTCTAGCAATCAGCCCCAGCATTTT.

This clonotype was seen repeatedly, ten times or more. The chain has TRBV7-2 and TRBJ2-2, with D unclear. There are 14 residues in the CDR3. V dropped 1 base and J dropped 6 bases, with 9 bases sitting between them. The germline gives CDR1 SGHTA, CDR2 FQGNSA. The CDR3 is CASSLVVVSGELFF. In DNA form, the CDR3 reads TGTGCCAGCAGCTTAGTGGTGGTGTCCGGGGAGCTGTTTTTT.

At least ten counts were recorded for this clonotype. CDR3 amino acids: CAWVPGLAGVVGELFF. CDR3 sequence (DNA): TGTGCCTGGGTTCCGGGACTAGCGGGAGTCGTCGGGGAGCTGTTTTTT. This sequence joins TRBV30 and TRBJ2-2; 14 nucleotides align to TRBD2. The CDR3 sequence is 16 residues long. V gave up 5 bases and J gave up 7 bases; unmatched junction bases: 9. Germline CDR1 GTSNPN, CDR2 SVGIG (reference sequence). Together with reference TRBV30 and TRBJ2-2, the CDR3 gives the full variable domain: SQTIHQWPATLVQPVGSPLSLECTVEGTSNPNLYWYRQAAGRGLQLLFYSVGIGQISSEVPQNLSASRPQDRQFILSSKKLLLSDSGFYLCAWVPGLAGVVGELFFGEGSRLTVL.

A word on this clonotype: Since a much larger clone is just one base distant, this may be a read error. The chain joins TRBV6-1 to TRBJ2-1; no definite D call. Germline CDR1 and CDR2: MNHNS and SASEGT. This CDR3 region has 14 residues. Written as DNA, the CDR3 is TGTGCCAGCAGTCCGCGAGACAACTACAATGAGCAGTCCTTC. This gives the protein CASSPRDNYNEQSF.

The rearrangement links TRBV13 to TRBJ2-1; 10 positions match TRBD2. The V and J ends lost 5 bases and 2 bases, in that order; junction bases with no gene match: 6. This CDR3 spans 16 amino acids. Germline values: CDR1 PRHDT, CDR2 FYEKMQ (reference sequence). The CDR3 region has the DNA TGTGCCAGCAGCCCCTTAACTAGCGGGACCTACAATGAGCAGTTCTTC. Its protein is CASSPLTSGTYNEQFF.

The sample holds one count of this clonotype. CDR3 amino acids: CSAQDWEVTEQFF. The CDR3, as DNA: TGCAGTGCTCAGGACTGGGAGGTGACTGAGCAGTTCTTC. J is TRBJ2-1 and V is TRBV20-1; D might be TRBD2 (6 bases). The germline V and J ends were trimmed by 5 bases and 9 bases, with 17 bases remaining between them. Germline CDR1 reads DFQATT; CDR2 reads SNEGSKA (reference sequence). The CDR3 contains 13 residues.

This clonotype was picked up many times. The V gene is TRBV11-2, the J gene TRBJ2-1; D gene unclear. This CDR3 region has 12 residues. Germline CDR1 reads SGHAT; CDR2 reads FQNNGV. V was shortened by 4 bases and J by 8 bases, with 9 bases between the two germline ends. The CDR3 nucleotides are TGTGCCAGCAGCTCTTTCAAGGATGAGCAGTTCTTC. Translating gives CASSSFKDEQFF.

This clonotype has a count of ten or more. CDR3 nucleotides: TGTGCCTGGAGTGATGGACAGGGCGGTGGCATTCAGTACTTC. As protein: CAWSDGQGGGIQYF. The V call is TRBV30, the J call TRBJ2-4, with 8 bases that match TRBD1. CDR1 and CDR2 from the germline V gene are GTSNPN and SVGIG (reference sequence). The CDR3 is made up of 14 amino acids. Trimming cost V 1 base and J 9 bases; bases outside gene matches: 8.

This clonotype appeared many times. The chain combines TRBV3-1 with TRBJ2-2, with D possibly being TRBD1 (5 bases). Germline V lookup: CDR1 LGHDT, CDR2 YNNKEL (reference sequence). The CDR3 totals 16 residues. V lost 4 bases and J 1 base, leaving 13 bases between the germline ends. This CDR3 is CASSPVIGQNTGELFF. CDR3 coding DNA: TGTGCCAGCAGCCCTGTAATCGGACAGAACACCGGGGAGCTGTTTTTT.

This clonotype was seen many times. This chain connects TRBV6-1 to TRBJ1-2; D is ambiguous. The CDR3 has 13 amino acids. V lost 2 bases and J 4 bases, leaving 8 bases between the germline ends. Germline CDR1 is MNHNS and CDR2 is SASEGT. CDR3 bases: TGTGCCAGCAGTGAAAGTGGAGTCTATGGCTACACCTTC. As protein: CASSESGVYGYTF.

The sample holds many counts of this clonotype. The rearrangement joins TRBV28 to TRBJ2-1; 9 bases are shared with TRBD1. J was trimmed by 8 bases and V by 5 bases; bases with no gene match: 13. CDR1 is MDHEN, CDR2 SYDVKM, per germline. The CDR3 has 16 amino acids. CDR3 amino acids: CASSPPRTGAFDEQFF. In DNA form, the CDR3 reads TGTGCCAGCAGTCCCCCCCGGACAGGGGCATTCGATGAGCAGTTCTTC.

This clonotype was seen ten or more times. V is TRBV3-1 and J is TRBJ2-7; 8 bases line up with TRBD2. Germline trimming cut 2 bases from V and 2 bases from J; bases unmatched to any gene: 8. CDR3 length: 16 amino acids. Germline V gives CDR1 LGHDT, CDR2 YNNKEL (reference sequence). The CDR3 DNA reads as TGTGCCAGCAGCCAAAGAGGGCCGACTAGCGCCTACGAGCAGTACTTC. The encoded protein is CASSQRGPTSAYEQYF.

This clonotype was seen at least ten times. This chain connects TRBV24-1 to TRBJ2-7; TRBD2 matches 7 bases. The CDR3 extends over 14 amino acids. Looked up from germline, CDR1 is KGHDR and CDR2 is SFDVKD. V shed 4 bases and J 3 bases; nucleotides not matched to a gene: 5. CDR3 sequence reads: CATSEPGTIYEQYF. The CDR3 DNA is TGTGCCACCAGTGAACCCGGGACTATCTACGAGCAGTACTTC.

This clonotype occurred many times. The chain carries TRBV20-1 and TRBJ2-1, with D possibly being TRBD1 (6 bases). Germline V gives CDR1 DFQATT, CDR2 SNEGSKA (reference sequence). Trimming stripped 5 bases from V and 6 bases from J, with 8 bases between. This CDR3 is built from 11 residues. CDR3 region: CSAVTGNEQFF. Written as DNA, the CDR3 is TGCAGTGCTGTGACAGGCAATGAGCAGTTCTTC.

This clonotype was seen at least ten times. The chain uses TRBV30 and TRBJ2-1; 7 nucleotides match TRBD2. J lost 3 bases, V lost 3 bases, and 8 bases had no gene match. The germline CDR1 and CDR2 sequences are GTSNPN and SVGIG (reference sequence). The CDR3 has 15 residues. CDR3 nucleotide sequence: TGTGCCTGGAGCGCCGGGGGGATTGGCTACAATGAGCAGTTCTTC. Amino acid sequence: CAWSAGGIGYNEQFF.

This clonotype was recorded at least ten times. The chain carries TRBV20-1 and TRBJ2-7; 7 nucleotides align to TRBD1. V lost 6 bases, J lost 3 bases, and 11 bases stayed unmatched. The CDR3 loop spans 14 amino acids. Germline V gene sequence: CDR1 DFQATT, CDR2 SNEGSKA (reference sequence). CDR3 DNA: TGCAGTGCCGATGACAGGGTCTCTGTCTACGAGCAGTACTTC. Translated: CSADDRVSVYEQYF.

This clonotype was counted ten times or more. The junction differs from germline at one of its ends, possibly a read error. This chain joins TRBV7-7 and TRBJ2-1; D remains ambiguous. This CDR3 comprises 15 residues. Germline V CDR1 and CDR2: SSHAT, FNYEAQ (reference sequence). The CDR3 loop is CASSPKDSSYNEQFF. The DNA for the CDR3 is TGTGCTAGCAGCCCAAAGGATAGCTCCTACAATGAGCAGTTCTTC. Based on the CDR3 plus reference TRBV7-7 and TRBJ2-1, the full variable domain is GAGVSQSPRYKVTKRGQDVTLRCDPISSHATLYWYQQALGQGPEFLTYFNYEAQPDKSGLPSDRFSAERPEGSISTLTIQRTEQRDSAMYRCASSPKDSSYNEQFFGPGTRLTVL.

This clonotype was observed at least ten times. The V call is TRBV20-1, the J call TRBJ1-1; 9 nucleotides line up with TRBD1. The V segment lost 4 bases and the J segment 2 bases; nucleotides outside the gene matches: 5. The CDR3 has 14 amino acids. Germline loops: CDR1 DFQATT, CDR2 SNEGSKA (reference sequence). The chain's CDR3 is CSATLGQGNTEAFF. The CDR3 nucleotides read TGCAGTGCTACATTGGGACAGGGTAACACTGAAGCTTTCTTT.

This clonotype was detected ten times or more. V is TRBV28 and J is TRBJ2-1, with 9 bases that match TRBD2. V shed 2 bases and J 6 bases; nucleotides not matched to a gene: 8. Germline CDR1 reads MDHEN; CDR2 reads SYDVKM. The CDR3 has 16 residues. CDR3 amino acids: CASSLHSAGGSNEQFF. The CDR3 DNA reads TGTGCCAGCAGTTTACATTCAGCGGGAGGAAGCAATGAGCAGTTCTTC. Full variable domain (missing parts from reference TRBV28 and TRBJ2-1): DVKVTQSSRYLVKRTGEKVFLECVQDMDHENMFWYRQDPGLGLRLIYFSYDVKMKEKGDIPEGYSVSREKKERFSLILESASTNQTSMYLCASSLHSAGGSNEQFFGPGTRLTVL.

The rearrangement joins TRBV20-1 to TRBJ1-5, with 10 bases fitting TRBD1. Germline V lookup: CDR1 DFQATT, CDR2 SNEGSKA (reference sequence). V lost 3 bases to trimming and J lost 0 bases; unmatched junction nucleotides: 11. CDR3 size: 18 residues. In DNA, the CDR3 is TGCAGTGCTAGTGTGACCGGGACAGGGGAAGGTAGCAATCAGCCCCAGCATTTT. Translating gives CSASVTGTGEGSNQPQHF.

This clonotype was counted a few times. Just one base apart from a much larger clone, this may be a read error. This chain joins TRBV12-3 or TRBV12-4 and TRBJ2-3; D uncertain. Trimming removed 2 bases from V and 1 base from J, with 22 bases in between. The CDR3 sequence is 19 residues long. CDR3 DNA: TGTGCCAGCAGTTTAATATCGTGTCTGGTCCCGCCGTGCACAGATACGCAGTATTTT. This translates into CASSLISCLVPPCTDTQYF.

The CDR3 DNA sequence: TGTGCCAGCAGCTTAAGTACGTCAGGGCGGGATGAAAAACTGTTTTTT. It encodes CASSLSTSGRDEKLFF. The rearrangement links TRBV7-8 to TRBJ1-4; D may be TRBD1 (5 bases). The V end was cut by 2 bases, the J end by 6 bases, with 16 bases between. The CDR3 loop spans 16 amino acids. Germline V lookup: CDR1 SGHVS, CDR2 FQNEAQ.

The sample holds many counts of this clonotype. The chain has TRBV2 and TRBJ2-1; 10 positions agree with TRBD2. The CDR3 length is 15 residues. Trimming cost V 0 bases and J 9 bases; bases outside gene matches: 5. Germline V CDR1 and CDR2: SNHLY, FYNNEI. The CDR3: CASSEASLAGVEQFF. The DNA for the CDR3 is TGTGCCAGCAGTGAAGCAAGTCTAGCGGGAGTTGAGCAGTTCTTC.

This clonotype was observed at least ten times. The chain employs TRBV20-1 and TRBJ1-4; 10 nucleotides agree with TRBD1. The length of the CDR3 is 14 residues. Looked up from germline, CDR1 is DFQATT and CDR2 is SNEGSKA (reference sequence). After removal of 1 base from V and 5 bases from J, the junction contained 1 base not matched to a gene. The CDR3 DNA follows: TGCAGTGCTAGAGGACAGGGGGCCAATGAAAAACTGTTTTTT. This sequence encodes CSARGQGANEKLFF.

At least ten counts were recorded for this clonotype. This sequence joins TRBV2 and TRBJ2-3; possible D gene TRBD2, 5 bases. Trimming shortened V by 2 bases and J by 0 bases, and 6 bases separated the two germline ends. Germline V gene sequence: CDR1 SNHLY, CDR2 FYNNEI. The CDR3 runs to 14 residues. The CDR3 nucleotides are TGTGCCAGCAGTGAAAGCGGTAGCACAGATACGCAGTATTTT. Translated, it gives CASSESGSTDTQYF.

This clonotype was seen once. V usage is TRBV28 and J usage is TRBJ1-1, with D maybe TRBD1 (5 bases). Germline V CDR1 and CDR2: MDHEN, SYDVKM. With 7 bases removed from V and 6 bases from J, the gap between germline ends came to 18 bases. This CDR3 is built from 14 residues. CDR3 loop: CASTPSRGVAEAFF. CDR3 bases: TGTGCCAGCACTCCCAGTCGAGGGGTCGCTGAAGCTTTCTTT. The full variable domain, its missing parts supplied by reference TRBV28 and TRBJ1-1, is DVKVTQSSRYLVKRTGEKVFLECVQDMDHENMFWYRQDPGLGLRLIYFSYDVKMKEKGDIPEGYSVSREKKERFSLILESASTNQTSMYLCASTPSRGVAEAFFGQGTRLTVV.